Each of the 26 T cell receptor beta chains below was sequenced from the same sample in a study of T cells after yellow fever vaccination. From the 5' RACE reads, TCRdb called clonotypes with MiXCR, one entry per CDR3 protein. The sample shows around 320,000 distinct CDR3 sequences, around 10% of them seen only once. This specimen was CD4+ T cells sorted from PBMCs, taken 5 days after the yellow fever booster vaccination. The source of these receptors is a man between 18 and 29 years old who received the YFV17D yellow fever vaccine.

In this sample, this clonotype turned up a few times. The rearrangement links TRBV6-5 to TRBJ2-5, with a weak D call TRBD2 (6 bases). V dropped 6 bases and J dropped 4 bases, with 9 bases sitting between them. The CDR3 runs 12 residues. Per germline, CDR1 MNHEY and CDR2 SVGAGI. CDR3 coding DNA: TGTGCCAGCAGGACCGGGGGAGAGACCCAGTACTTC. This sequence encodes CASRTGGETQYF.

This clonotype came up a few times. The rearrangement uses TRBV14 and TRBJ2-6; the D is unclear. CDR3 length: 17 residues. The germline CDR1 and CDR2 sequences are SGHDN and FVKESK. V lost 1 base to trimming and J lost 0 bases, with 10 bases between them. CDR3 bases: TGTGCCAGCAGCCAAGCGTTTGCGAGCTCTGGGGCCAACGTCCTGACTTTC. Its translation is CASSQAFASSGANVLTF.

This clonotype was counted many times. V is TRBV4-1 and J is TRBJ1-1, with D perhaps matching TRBD1 (5 bases). There are 14 residues in the CDR3. Trimming shortened V by 9 bases and J by 0 bases, and 14 bases separated the two germline ends. From germline, CDR1 is MGHRA and CDR2 YSYEKL. CDR3 amino acids: CASRGLTVNTEAFF. CDR3 nucleotides: TGCGCCAGTCGGGGCCTAACAGTGAACACTGAAGCTTTCTTT.

The genes are TRBV9 and TRBJ2-2; 11 bases fit TRBD2. The germline CDR1 and CDR2 sequences are SGDLS and YYNGEE. This CDR3 comprises 15 residues. V shed 6 bases and J 1 base; nucleotides not matched to a gene: 2. CDR3 in DNA: TGTGCCAGCACACTAGCGGGGGAGAACACCGGGGAGCTGTTTTTT. As protein: CASTLAGENTGELFF.

The chain combines TRBV4-3 with TRBJ2-7, with D uncertain. CDR3 size: 14 residues. Germline values: CDR1 LGHNA, CDR2 YSLEER. Trimming left V 1 base short and J 5 bases short, with 12 bases between. This CDR3 reads CASSQGGRLNEQYF. CDR3 in DNA: TGCGCCAGCAGCCAAGGAGGACGGTTGAACGAGCAGTACTTC.

A few counts support this clonotype. This sequence joins TRBV11-2 and TRBJ1-2, with a weak D call TRBD1 (5 bases). Germline V lookup: CDR1 SGHAT, CDR2 FQNNGV. The CDR3 is 15 residues long. The V end was cut by 3 bases, the J end by 7 bases, with 18 bases between. The CDR3 DNA reads as TGTGCCAGCAGCTTCGGGGCGGAGGGCAAAGTTGGCTACACCTTC. Translating it yields CASSFGAEGKVGYTF.

This clonotype was counted between two and nine times. The chain employs TRBV2 and TRBJ2-3, with D possibly matching TRBD1 (6 bases). The ends were cut back, 6 bases at V and 2 bases at J, with 18 bases in the middle. This CDR3 is 16 amino acids long. Germline V gene data show CDR1 as SNHLY and CDR2 as FYNNEI. The CDR3 DNA reads as TGTGCCAGCAGCAGATACGACAGGCTCGTCACAGATACGCAGTATTTT. Protein product: CASSRYDRLVTDTQYF.

This chain links TRBV7-2 with TRBJ1-1, with no clear D. V lost 2 bases and J lost 4, with 11 bases in between. Germline CDR1 reads SGHTA; CDR2 reads FQGNSA. The CDR3 totals 14 residues. CDR3 sequence (DNA): TGTGCCAGCAGCTTAACCCCCCGGGGCACTGAAGCTTTCTTT. Its translation: CASSLTPRGTEAFF.

This clonotype has a handful of counts. DNA of the CDR3: TGCGCCAGCAGCCAAGATCGGGGCAGGGTATACGAGCAGTACTTC. Protein sequence: CASSQDRGRVYEQYF. This chain links TRBV4-3 with TRBJ2-7; tentatively, D is TRBD1 or TRBD2 (5 bases each). The V and J ends lost 0 bases and 4 bases respectively, with 13 bases between them. The germline CDR1 and CDR2 sequences are LGHNA and YSLEER. The CDR3 runs 15 residues.

This clonotype has a count of ten or more. The chain uses TRBV6-5 and TRBJ1-2; 8 bases align to TRBD1. This CDR3 has 13 residues. The J segment lost 8 bases and the V segment lost 6 bases, leaving 8 bases of the junction unmatched. Looked up from germline, CDR1 is MNHEY and CDR2 is SVGAGI. The CDR3 bases are TGTGCCAGCAGACGCCGGACAGGGAAAGGCTACACCTTC. This sequence encodes CASRRRTGKGYTF.

This clonotype occurred many times. J is TRBJ2-7 and V is TRBV3-1; D is perhaps TRBD1 or TRBD2 (5 bases each). V shed 4 bases and J shed 7 bases, with 11 bases lying between them. The germline V gene encodes CDR1 LGHDT and CDR2 YNNKEL (reference sequence). There are 12 residues in the CDR3. The CDR3 coding sequence is TGTGCCAGCAGCCCGGGGCCGCGGGAGCAGTACTTC. Translation: CASSPGPREQYF.

This clonotype occurred a few times. The chain employs TRBV7-8 and TRBJ2-2; the D gene is possibly TRBD2 (6 bases). Trimming pared 1 base from V and 7 bases from J, leaving 13 bases between. The CDR3 loop spans 15 amino acids. Germline V gives CDR1 SGHVS, CDR2 FQNEAQ. DNA for the CDR3: TGTGCCAGCAGCTTAGTGCTGCGGGGAGGCGGGGAGCTGTTTTTT. Translating it yields CASSLVLRGGGELFF.

This clonotype was seen only a few times. This chain links TRBV7-2 with TRBJ2-2, with 14 bases that match TRBD2. In germline, CDR1 is SGHTA, CDR2 FQGNSA. The CDR3 loop spans 18 amino acids. Losses at the gene ends were 7 bases for V and 1 base for J; bases not matched to a gene: 8. The CDR3 bases are TGTGCCAGCACCCGGATGGGACTAGCGGGGGTGAACACCGGGGAGCTGTTTTTT. It yields the protein CASTRMGLAGVNTGELFF.

The rearrangement links TRBV7-2 to TRBJ1-2, with 10 bases that match TRBD1. Germline assignment: CDR1 SGHTA and CDR2 FQGNSA. This CDR3 contains 13 residues. Unmatched junction bases numbered 3, after V lost 4 bases and J lost 7 bases. CDR3 in DNA: TGTGCCAGCAGCTCCAGACAGGGGGCTGGCTACACCTTC. It translates to CASSSRQGAGYTF. Using reference TRBV7-2 and TRBJ1-2 for the parts outside the CDR3, the full variable domain is GAGVSQSPSNKVTEKGKDVELRCDPISGHTALYWYRQSLGQGLEFLIYFQGNSAPDKSGLPSDRFSAERTGGSVSTLTIQRTQQEDSAVYLCASSSRQGAGYTFGSGTRLTVV.

This clonotype was seen ten or more times. The chain is built from TRBV7-2 and TRBJ2-1; possibly TRBD1 for D (6 bases). Germline assignment: CDR1 SGHTA and CDR2 FQGNSA. The CDR3 is made up of 17 amino acids. The V end lost 5 bases, the J end lost 1 base, and 18 bases lay between the germline ends. The CDR3 DNA is TGTGCCAGCAGCGGGGCCTCCAGGGGAAGGTCCTACAATGAGCAGTTCTTC. It codes for CASSGASRGRSYNEQFF.

The chain links TRBV5-6 to TRBJ1-1, with 9 nucleotides matching TRBD1. The germline V gene encodes CDR1 SGHDT and CDR2 YYEEEE. The CDR3 runs 14 residues. With V trimmed by 7 bases and J by 0 bases, 4 bases remained unmatched. In nucleotides, the CDR3 is TGTGCCAGCCTCCGACAGGGGGTGAACACTGAAGCTTTCTTT. It specifies CASLRQGVNTEAFF.

This clonotype appeared many times. The chain joins TRBV11-2 to TRBJ1-1; D is ambiguous. This CDR3 contains 15 residues. Trimming cost V 4 bases and J 5 bases, with 17 bases left between them. Germline V CDR1 and CDR2: SGHAT, FQNNGV. The CDR3 loop is CASSSRAEPWTEAFF. Here the CDR3 DNA reads TGTGCCAGCAGCTCCCGGGCCGAACCCTGGACTGAAGCTTTCTTT. The variable domain in full, completed from reference TRBV11-2 and TRBJ1-1, reads EAGVAQSPRYKIIEKRQSVAFWCNPISGHATLYWYQQILGQGPKLLIQFQNNGVVDDSQLPKDRFSAERLKGVDSTLKIQPAKLEDSAVYLCASSSRAEPWTEAFFGQGTRLTVV.

CDR3 nucleotides: TGTGCCAGCACGGAACTCCCAGATACGCAGTATTTT. This gives the protein CASTELPDTQYF. The gene calls are TRBV6-5 and TRBJ2-3; unclear D gene. The germline CDR1 and CDR2 sequences are MNHEY and SVGAGI. CDR3 length equals 12 residues. V was pared by 7 bases and J by 4 bases, with 9 bases between.

This chain joins TRBV29-1 and TRBJ2-1; D perhaps matches TRBD2 (7 bases). The CDR3 consists of 13 residues. V was shortened by 5 bases and J by 7 bases, with 15 bases between the two germline ends. The germline gives CDR1 SQVTM, CDR2 ANQGSEA. The CDR3 reads CSVRGGAGNEQFF. CDR3 DNA sequence: TGCAGCGTTAGAGGGGGGGCGGGAAATGAGCAGTTCTTC.

There are a few counts of this clonotype. The rearrangement uses TRBV5-6 and TRBJ2-1; 12 nucleotides agree with TRBD1. V shed 4 bases, J shed 9 bases, and the junction held 8 bases outside the gene matches. CDR3 length: 15 amino acids. Per the germline V gene, CDR1 is SGHDT and CDR2 is YYEEEE. CDR3: CASSVRDRGLGEQFF. CDR3 nucleotides: TGTGCCAGCAGCGTCCGGGACAGGGGGCTTGGTGAGCAGTTCTTC.

Ten or more counts support this clonotype. The genes are TRBV5-1 and TRBJ2-1, with D tentatively TRBD1 (6 bases). Germline V CDR1 and CDR2: SGHRS, YFSETQ. With 0 bases removed from V and 7 bases from J, the gap between germline ends came to 14 bases. The CDR3 runs to 15 residues. CDR3 amino acids: CASSLEPQGRNEQFF. CDR3 nucleotides: TGCGCCAGCAGCTTGGAACCCCAGGGGCGGAATGAGCAGTTCTTC.

This clonotype was picked up a small number of times. In DNA form, the CDR3 reads TGTGCCAGCAGCCCCCTAGCGGGGGCTTCCAATACGCAGTATTTT. This encodes CASSPLAGASNTQYF. The chain links TRBV7-9 to TRBJ2-3; TRBD2 agrees at 10 bases. The V gene end was trimmed by 5 bases and the J gene end by 7 bases; junction bases not matched to a gene: 9. Germline V gene lookup returns CDR1 SEHNR and CDR2 FQNEAQ (reference sequence). The CDR3 totals 15 residues. The complete variable domain, with remaining parts taken from reference TRBV7-9 and TRBJ2-3, reads DTGVSQNPRHKITKRGQNVTFRCDPISEHNRLYWYRQTLGQGPEFLTYFQNEAQLEKSRLLSDRFSAERPKGSFSTLEIQRTEQGDSAMYLCASSPLAGASNTQYFGPGTRLTVL.

CDR3 DNA: TGTGCCAGCAGGCGACAGTTCGAGGAGGGAAACACCATATATTTT. Its translation: CASRRQFEEGNTIYF. The J gene is TRBJ1-3, the V gene TRBV6-2 or TRBV6-3; D may be TRBD1 (5 bases). The V and J ends lost 6 bases and 4 bases respectively, with 16 bases between them. In germline, CDR1 is MNHEY, CDR2 SVGEGT. CDR3 size: 15 residues.

The J gene is TRBJ2-2, the V gene TRBV7-3, with TRBD1 matching 10 bases. This CDR3 has 16 residues. CDR1 is SGHTA, CDR2 FQGTGA, per germline. V gave up 5 bases and J gave up 5 bases; unmatched junction bases: 8. CDR3 bases: TGTGCCAGCAGCACGACAGGGGGCAAGAATACCGGGGAGCTGTTTTTT. Residues: CASSTTGGKNTGELFF. Filled out from reference TRBV7-3 and TRBJ2-2, the complete variable domain reads GAGVSQTPSNKVTEKGKYVELRCDPISGHTALYWYRQSLGQGPEFLIYFQGTGAADDSGLPNDRFFAVRPEGSVSTLKIQRTERGDSAVYLCASSTTGGKNTGELFFGEGSRLTVL.

This clonotype has only a few counts. The gene calls are TRBV27 and TRBJ2-7, with 9 bases fitting TRBD2. CDR3 length: 14 residues. The ends lost 5 bases at V and 4 bases at J; junction bases unmatched: 6. Germline V lookup: CDR1 MNHEY, CDR2 SMNVEV (reference sequence). The CDR3 is CASSPRGGQYEQYF. CDR3 sequence (DNA): TGTGCCAGCAGTCCGCGGGGGGGCCAATACGAGCAGTACTTC.

The genes are TRBV2 and TRBJ1-2; possibly TRBD1 for D (6 bases). Germline loops: CDR1 SNHLY, CDR2 FYNNEI. This CDR3 has 13 residues. The V gene lost 6 bases and the J gene lost 6 bases, with 14 bases spanning the gap. DNA of the CDR3: TGTGCCAGCAGCCGACAGGCACACGATGGCTACACCTTC. Translated: CASSRQAHDGYTF.